This T cell receptor beta chain is drawn from a study of T cell responses to AZD1222 COVID-19 vaccine. Study-level points and caveats: Only a handful of AZD1222 recipients were seropositive at baseline. Vaccination with two AZD1222 doses was followed by a rise in Spike-specific TCR breadth and depth. Vaccine-related CD4 TCRs covered spike, predominating at 160-218 and 743-854. Repertoire samples came only from after the peak T cell response.

V lost 6 bases and J lost 0; bases outside the gene matches: 9. The germline CDR1 and CDR2 sequences are SGHDT and YYEEEE. The CDR3 loop spans 18 amino acids. TCRdb's copy holds only in-frame clones and misses some; the assay was immunoSEQ multiplex PCR. The sample has about 140,000 clones, 80% to 95% seen once. With respect to this clone: What it binds is not known.

The chain joins TRBV5-6 to TRBJ2-3, with TRBD2 matching over 14 bases. The TCR sequence derives from an adult who received the AZD1222 COVID-19 vaccine. The specimen comprised peripheral blood, sampled 28 days after the second AZD1222 dose. The CDR3: CASKGLAGVVSSTDTQYF. The CDR3 nucleotides are TGTGCCAGCAAGGGACTAGCGGGGGTAGTGTCTAGCACAGATACGCAGTATTTT.